This TCR beta chain was identified during a study of cytomegalovirus exposure and HLA in healthy donors. Whole-study results and caveats: An assumption of roughly uniform sequencing depth across donors underlay the presence/absence analyses. A later analysis found most CMV-associated TCR beta chains apparently HLA-restricted. The study flagged 150 to 200 TCR beta chains as cytomegalovirus-associated.

The CDR3 contains 13 residues. Germline assignment: CDR1 SGHDT and CDR2 YYEEEE. Trimming stripped 5 bases from V and 4 bases from J, with 13 bases between. A multiplex PCR was run with 60 Vbeta primers and 13 Jbeta primers. Per the study methods: There were 80 million or so unique TCR beta chains by a later count, and approximately 11 million of them were shared. Sequenced by immunoSEQ multiplex PCR; TCRdb stores in-frame clones only, minus some. Clone size and V and J calls were adopted from that table, with D and trimming inferred from the DNA. The sample has roughly 150,000 clones, 80% to 90% seen once; the top ten hold approximately 2.4%. Comment on this clone: Its specificity is not known.

Input material: PBMCs. The receptor was derived from a male donor in good health and CMV-seronegative. The chain recombines TRBV5-6 with TRBJ2-7; weak D call: TRBD1 (6 bases). CDR3 nucleotide sequence: TGTGCCAGCAGGTGGCAGGGGCGGTACGAGCAGTACTTC. Translation: CASRWQGRYEQYF.